A selection of T cell receptor beta chains follows, all from one sample in a study of T cells in Graves' hyperthyroidism and ophthalmopathy. TCRdb ran MiXCR on the multiplex PCR reads and lists one entry per CDR3 protein. The table shows roughly 400,000 distinct CDR3 sequences, with about 14% occurring only once. Sequenced: blood. The receptors here all came from a man aged 45-65 years with Graves' ophthalmopathy. Both conserved end residues are part of each CDR3. D genes are given only for firm matches. Clone size, where shown, is once, few, many, or a class for clones that have expanded.

d_call	clone_size	v_call	j_call	cdr3_nt	cdr3_aa
TRBD2	many	TRBV20-1	TRBJ2-1	TGCAGTGCTAGTCAGACTAGCGGTTTCGAGCAGTTCTTC	CSASQTSGFEQFF
NA	many	TRBV4-1	TRBJ2-5	TGCGCCAGCAGCCAAGTTGCAGGGGAGGAGACCCAGTACTTC	CASSQVAGEETQYF
NA	few	TRBV5-4	TRBJ2-3	TGTGCCAGCGAGGCTCGCACGGAGGTGCCCTCCGGTACGCAGTATTTT	CASEARTEVPSGTQYF
NA	many	TRBV2	TRBJ1-2	TGTGCCAGCAGTGAGGGGACGGCCTATGGCTACACCTTC	CASSEGTAYGYTF
NA	few	TRBV29-1	TRBJ2-1	TGCAGCGTTGTCGAAAGAGGGGGAGGCGGGCGCAATGAGCAGTTCTTC	CSVVERGGGGRNEQFF
NA	many	TRBV7-3	TRBJ2-5	TGTGCCAGCAGCTTAAAAGCTTTGGGGACCCAGTACTTC	CASSLKALGTQYF
NA	many	TRBV2	TRBJ1-2	TGTGCCAGCAGTTCCCAGGGACCCGACTATGGCTACACCTTC	CASSSQGPDYGYTF
NA	many	TRBV5-1	TRBJ1-1	TGCGCCAGCAGCCGGGGCGGGGGCCGTGGCACTGAAGCTTTCTTT	CASSRGGGRGTEAFF
NA	many	TRBV2	TRBJ1-3	TGTGCCCGCCGGACGGCCGACTCTGGAAACACCATATATTTT	CARRTADSGNTIYF
TRBD2	NA	TRBV24-1	TRBJ2-1	TGTGCCACCAGTGTGACAATCGTGACTAGCGGGAGCGTCAATGAGCAGTTCTTC	CATSVTIVTSGSVNEQFF
NA	many	TRBV18	TRBJ1-1	TGTGCCAGCTCACCAACCCCCGGACCGTGGAACACTGAAGCTTTCTTT	CASSPTPGPWNTEAFF
NA	few	TRBV4-1	TRBJ2-2	TGCGCCAGCAGCCGTCCGGGAAGTAGCGCCGGGGAGCTGTTTTTT	CASSRPGSSAGELFF
NA	NA	TRBV3-1	TRBJ2-2	TGTGCCAGCTCAGCCGGGATTATAACCGGGGAGCTGTTTTTT	CASSAGIITGELFF
NA	many	TRBV2	TRBJ2-2	TGTGCCAGCAAGGCCAGGGTCGTAGCCGGGGAGCTGTTTTTT	CASKARVVAGELFF
TRBD2	once	TRBV6-2/TRBV6-3	TRBJ2-1	TGTGCCAGCAGTTCCTTAGCGGGGGGGCAGTTCTTC	CASSSLAGGQFF
NA	many	TRBV20-1	TRBJ2-3	TGCAGTGCCGAGGGCCCGGGAGTAGATACGCAGTATTTT	CSAEGPGVDTQYF
NA	few	TRBV6-5	TRBJ1-4	TGTGCCAGCAGTTATGAGGAGGGAAGAAAACTGTTTTTT	CASSYEEGRKLFF
NA	NA	TRBV5-5	TRBJ1-4	TGTGCCAGCAGCTTGGGAGCCCAGGATGAAAAACTGTTTTTT	CASSLGAQDEKLFF
NA	many	TRBV3-1	TRBJ2-3	TGTGCCAGCGGCGACTACACAGATACGCAGTATTTT	CASGDYTDTQYF
TRBD2	many	TRBV12-3/TRBV12-4	TRBJ2-7	TGTGCCAGCAGGGCAGACCTAGCGGCCTCCTACGAGCAGTACTTC	CASRADLAASYEQYF
NA	many	TRBV3-1	TRBJ1-2	TGTGCCAGCAGCCACCGACACCAGTATAACTATGGCTACACCTTC	CASSHRHQYNYGYTF
NA	many	TRBV28	TRBJ1-3	TGTGCCAGCAGCTCCCCGGAAGGACGGGACACCAACACCATATATTTT	CASSSPEGRDTNTIYF
TRBD1	NA	TRBV11-2	TRBJ1-1	TGTGCCAGCAGACCCAAAGGGGGCTCGATTTATGAAGCTTTCTTT	CASRPKGGSIYEAFF
TRBD1	NA	TRBV7-2	TRBJ2-7	TGTGCCAGCAGCTCGGACAGGGGTAACTACGAGCAGTACTTC	CASSSDRGNYEQYF
TRBD2	few	TRBV4-1	TRBJ2-7	TGCGCCAGCAGCCAAGCCCCCACTAGTTTAGGGACTAGCGCCTACGAGCAGTACTTC	CASSQAPTSLGTSAYEQYF
TRBD2	many	TRBV5-1	TRBJ2-1	TGCGCCAGCAGCTTGGCGGGACTAGCGAATGATGAGCAGTTCTTC	CASSLAGLANDEQFF
NA	many	TRBV29-1	TRBJ2-5	TGCAGCGTTGCTTTCCGGGCTTTTGGGACCCAGTACTTC	CSVAFRAFGTQYF
TRBD2	many	TRBV6-2/TRBV6-3	TRBJ2-7	TGTGCCAGCAGTCAGATTAGCGGGCGTACCTCCCCCTACGAGCAGTACTTC	CASSQISGRTSPYEQYF
TRBD2	many	TRBV20-1	TRBJ2-7	TGCAGTGCTAGGACTAGCGGGAGTTCCTTTCTCTACGAGCAGTACTTC	CSARTSGSSFLYEQYF